The sample holds many counts of the clone carrying this TCR beta chain. This sample is part of a study of T cells in Graves' hyperthyroidism and ophthalmopathy. The CDR3 length is 13 residues. V lost 6 bases and J lost 4, with 10 bases in between. Germline CDR1 MNHNS, CDR2 SASEGT. It was RNA transcripts that yielded the amplified TCR beta CDR3 regions. First-round RT-PCR of the TCR CDR3 relied on the HTBI primer set. From the multiplex PCR reads, TCRdb called clonotypes with MiXCR, one entry per CDR3 protein. This sample has approximately 300,000 distinct CDR3 sequences; approximately 17% occur once, and the top ten carry less than 70%.

This TCR came from an older woman with Graves' ophthalmopathy. Sequences were obtained from blood. This chain uses TRBV6-1 with TRBJ1-5, with D uncertain. CDR3 amino acids: CASRIAPNQPQHF. The CDR3 nucleotides are TGTGCCAGCAGAATTGCCCCTAATCAGCCCCAGCATTTT.